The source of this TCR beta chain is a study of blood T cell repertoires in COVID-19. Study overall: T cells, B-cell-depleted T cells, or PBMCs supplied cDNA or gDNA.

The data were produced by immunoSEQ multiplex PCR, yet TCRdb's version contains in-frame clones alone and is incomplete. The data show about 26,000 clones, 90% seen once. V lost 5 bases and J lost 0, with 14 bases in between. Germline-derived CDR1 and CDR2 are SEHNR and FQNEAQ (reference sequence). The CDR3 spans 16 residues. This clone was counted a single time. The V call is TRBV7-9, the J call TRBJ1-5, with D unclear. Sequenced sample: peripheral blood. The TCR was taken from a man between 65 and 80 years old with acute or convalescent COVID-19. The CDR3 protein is CASSPTSTYSNQPQHF. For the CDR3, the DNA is TGTGCCAGCAGCCCAACTTCGACTTATAGCAATCAGCCCCAGCATTTT.